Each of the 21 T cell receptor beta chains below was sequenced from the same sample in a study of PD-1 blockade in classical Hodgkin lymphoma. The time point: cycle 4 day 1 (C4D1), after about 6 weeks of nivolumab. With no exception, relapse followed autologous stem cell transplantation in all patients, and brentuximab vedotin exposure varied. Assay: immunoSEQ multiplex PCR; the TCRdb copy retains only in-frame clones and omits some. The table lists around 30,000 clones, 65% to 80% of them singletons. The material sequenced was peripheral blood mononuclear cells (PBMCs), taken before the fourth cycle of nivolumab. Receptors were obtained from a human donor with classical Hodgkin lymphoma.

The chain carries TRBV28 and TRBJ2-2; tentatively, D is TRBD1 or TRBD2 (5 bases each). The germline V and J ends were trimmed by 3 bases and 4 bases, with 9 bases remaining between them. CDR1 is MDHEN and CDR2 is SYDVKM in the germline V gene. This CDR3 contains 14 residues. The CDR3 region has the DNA TGTGCCAGCAGTTTCGGGGCGGGCACCGGGGAGCTGTTTTTT. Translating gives CASSFGAGTGELFF.

This CDR3 reads CASTRTSTYNEQFF. The DNA of the CDR3 is TGTGCCAGCACTCGGACTAGTACCTACAATGAGCAGTTCTTC. J is TRBJ2-1 and V is TRBV2; 7 bases are shared with TRBD2. The V and J ends lost 7 bases and 2 bases, in that order; junction bases with no gene match: 5. The CDR3 runs 14 residues. CDR1 is SNHLY, CDR2 FYNNEI, per germline.

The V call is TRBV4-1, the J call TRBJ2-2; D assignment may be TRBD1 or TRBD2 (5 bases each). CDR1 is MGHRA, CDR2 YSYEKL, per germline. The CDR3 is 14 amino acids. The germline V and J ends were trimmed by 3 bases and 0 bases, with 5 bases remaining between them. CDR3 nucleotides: TGCGCCAGCAGCCAGGGGGCGAACACCGGGGAGCTGTTTTTT. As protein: CASSQGANTGELFF.

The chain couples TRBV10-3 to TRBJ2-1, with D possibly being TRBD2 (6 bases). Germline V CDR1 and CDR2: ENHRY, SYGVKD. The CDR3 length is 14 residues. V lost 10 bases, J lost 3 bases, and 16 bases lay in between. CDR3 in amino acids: CATQTEGRYNEQFF. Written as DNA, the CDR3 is TGTGCCACCCAAACGGAGGGGCGCTACAATGAGCAGTTCTTC.

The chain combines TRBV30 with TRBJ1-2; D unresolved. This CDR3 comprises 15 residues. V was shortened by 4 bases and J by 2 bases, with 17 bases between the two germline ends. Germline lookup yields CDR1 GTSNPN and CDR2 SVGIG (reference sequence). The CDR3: CAWNRPLRGNYGYTF. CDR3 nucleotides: TGTGCCTGGAATCGCCCCCTCCGGGGAAACTATGGCTACACCTTC.

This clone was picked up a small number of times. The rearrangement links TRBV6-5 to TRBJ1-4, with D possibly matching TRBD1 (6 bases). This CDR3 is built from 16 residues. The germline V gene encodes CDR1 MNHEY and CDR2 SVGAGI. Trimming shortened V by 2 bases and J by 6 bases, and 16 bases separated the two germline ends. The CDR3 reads CASSYDLGTSDEKLFF. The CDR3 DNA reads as TGTGCCAGCAGTTACGATTTAGGGACATCAGATGAAAAACTGTTTTTT.

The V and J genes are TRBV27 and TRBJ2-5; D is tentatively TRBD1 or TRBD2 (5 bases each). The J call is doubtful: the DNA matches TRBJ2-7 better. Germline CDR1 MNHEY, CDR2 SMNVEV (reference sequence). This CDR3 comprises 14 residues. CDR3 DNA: TGTGCCAGCGCCTCCTGGGGGAAAACCTACGAGCAGTACTTC. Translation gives CASASWGKTYEQYF.

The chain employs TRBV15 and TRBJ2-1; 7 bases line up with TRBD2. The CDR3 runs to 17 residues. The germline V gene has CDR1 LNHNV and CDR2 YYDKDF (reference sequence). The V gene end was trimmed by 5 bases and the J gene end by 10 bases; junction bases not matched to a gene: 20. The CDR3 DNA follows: TGTGCCACCAGCTCCACCAGGAGCGGGATCTACAATGGAGAGCAGTTCTTC. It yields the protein CATSSTRSGIYNGEQFF.

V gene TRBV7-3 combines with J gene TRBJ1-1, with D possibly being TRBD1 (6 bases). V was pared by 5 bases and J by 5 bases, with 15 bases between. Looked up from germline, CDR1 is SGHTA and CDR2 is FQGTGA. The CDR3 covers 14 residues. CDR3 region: CASSPTGSTTEAFF. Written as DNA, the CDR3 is TGTGCCAGCAGCCCCACAGGGAGCACGACTGAAGCTTTCTTT.

CDR3 amino acids: CASSQGRTSGSGDTQYF. CDR3 bases: TGTGCCAGCAGTCAGGGGAGGACTAGCGGGAGCGGGGATACGCAGTATTTT. The chain couples TRBV28 to TRBJ2-3, with 13 bases fitting TRBD2. Germline assignment: CDR1 MDHEN and CDR2 SYDVKM. With 5 bases clipped from V and 6 bases from J, the junction kept 11 bases outside the gene matches. The CDR3 runs 17 residues.

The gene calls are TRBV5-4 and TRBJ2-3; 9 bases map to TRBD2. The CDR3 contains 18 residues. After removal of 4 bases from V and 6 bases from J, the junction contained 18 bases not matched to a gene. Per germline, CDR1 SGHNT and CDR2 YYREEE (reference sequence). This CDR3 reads CASSPPSRTSEREDTQYF. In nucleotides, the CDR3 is TGTGCCAGCAGCCCTCCCTCAAGGACTAGCGAGCGAGAGGATACGCAGTATTTT.

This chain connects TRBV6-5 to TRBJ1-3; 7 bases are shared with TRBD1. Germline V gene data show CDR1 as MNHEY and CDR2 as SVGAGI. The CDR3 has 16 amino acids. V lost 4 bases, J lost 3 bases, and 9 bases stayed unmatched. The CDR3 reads CASSSNAGQIGNTIYF. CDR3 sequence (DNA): TGTGCCAGCAGTTCCAACGCGGGACAGATTGGAAACACCATATATTTT.

CDR3 DNA: TGCGCCAGCAGCTTCCAGGGACTCGGCGGCTCTGGAAACACCATATATTTT. Its protein product is CASSFQGLGGSGNTIYF. The V call is TRBV5-1, the J call TRBJ1-3; TRBD1 might be the D (5 bases). This CDR3 is 17 amino acids long. The V end lost 2 bases, the J end lost 0 bases, and 15 bases lay between the germline ends. Germline V gives CDR1 SGHRS, CDR2 YFSETQ.

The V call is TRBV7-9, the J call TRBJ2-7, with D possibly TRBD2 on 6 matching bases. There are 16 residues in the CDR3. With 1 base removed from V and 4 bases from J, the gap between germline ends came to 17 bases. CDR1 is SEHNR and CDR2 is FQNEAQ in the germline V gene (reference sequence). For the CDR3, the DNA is TGTGCCAGCAGCTTAGGCGGACTAACAATTTCTTACGAGCAGTACTTC. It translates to CASSLGGLTISYEQYF. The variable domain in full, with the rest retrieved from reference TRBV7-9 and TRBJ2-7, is DTGVSQNPRHKITKRGQNVTFRCDPISEHNRLYWYRQTLGQGPEFLTYFQNEAQLEKSRLLSDRFSAERPKGSFSTLEIQRTEQGDSAMYLCASSLGGLTISYEQYFGPGTRLTVT.

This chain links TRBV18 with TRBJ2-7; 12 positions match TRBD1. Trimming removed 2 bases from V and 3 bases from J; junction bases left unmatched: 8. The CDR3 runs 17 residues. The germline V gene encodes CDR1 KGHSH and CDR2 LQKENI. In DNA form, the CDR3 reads TGTGCCAGCTCACCAACCGGGACAGGGGGCTCTGGCTACGAGCAGTACTTC. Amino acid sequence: CASSPTGTGGSGYEQYF.

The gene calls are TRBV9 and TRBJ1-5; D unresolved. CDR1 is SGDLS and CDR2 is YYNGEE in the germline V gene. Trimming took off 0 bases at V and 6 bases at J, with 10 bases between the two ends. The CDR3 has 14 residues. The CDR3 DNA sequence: TGTGCCAGCAGCGTAGACGGTAGGAGTCAGCCCCAGCATTTT. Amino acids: CASSVDGRSQPQHF. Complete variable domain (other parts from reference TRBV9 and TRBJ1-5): DSGVTQTPKHLITATGQRVTLRCSPRSGDLSVYWYQQSLDQGLQFLIQYYNGEERAKGNILERFSAQQFPDLHSELNLSSLELGDSALYFCASSVDGRSQPQHFGDGTRLSIL.

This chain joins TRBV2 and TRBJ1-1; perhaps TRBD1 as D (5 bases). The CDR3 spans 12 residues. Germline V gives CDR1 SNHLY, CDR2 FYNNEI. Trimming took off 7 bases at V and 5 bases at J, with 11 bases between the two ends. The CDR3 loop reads CASKWGGTEAFF. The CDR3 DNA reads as TGTGCCAGCAAGTGGGGGGGGACTGAAGCTTTCTTT. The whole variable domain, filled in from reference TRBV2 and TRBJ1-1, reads EPEVTQTPSHQVTQMGQEVILRCVPISNHLYFYWYRQILGQKVEFLVSFYNNEISEKSEIFDDQFSVERPDGSNFTLKIRSTKLEDSAMYFCASKWGGTEAFFGQGTRLTVV.

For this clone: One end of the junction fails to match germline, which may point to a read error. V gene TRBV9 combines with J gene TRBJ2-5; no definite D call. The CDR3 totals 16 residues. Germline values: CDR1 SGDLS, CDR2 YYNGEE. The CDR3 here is CTSSPGSSKLQETQYF. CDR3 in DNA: TGTACCAGCAGCCCCGGGTCCTCGAAACTACAAGAGACCCAGTACTTC.

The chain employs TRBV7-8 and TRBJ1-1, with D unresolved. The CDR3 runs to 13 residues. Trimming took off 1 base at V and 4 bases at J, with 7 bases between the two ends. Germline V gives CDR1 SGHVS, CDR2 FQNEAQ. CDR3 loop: CASSLEGFTEAFF. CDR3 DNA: TGTGCCAGCAGCTTAGAAGGGTTCACTGAAGCTTTCTTT. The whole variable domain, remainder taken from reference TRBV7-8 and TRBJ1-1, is GAGVSQSPRYKVAKRGQDVALRCDPISGHVSLFWYQQALGQGPEFLTYFQNEAQLDKSGLPSDRFFAERPEGSVSTLKIQRTQQEDSAVYLCASSLEGFTEAFFGQGTRLTVV.

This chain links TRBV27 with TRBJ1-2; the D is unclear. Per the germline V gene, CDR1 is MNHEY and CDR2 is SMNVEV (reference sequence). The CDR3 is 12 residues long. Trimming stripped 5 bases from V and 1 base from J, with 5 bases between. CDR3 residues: CASSNSNYGYTF. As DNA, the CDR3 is TGTGCCAGCAGTAACAGTAACTATGGCTACACCTTC.

The DNA of the CDR3 is TGTGCCAGCAGTTGGAACCCGACAGGGGATCAGCCCCAGCATTTT. This encodes CASSWNPTGDQPQHF. V is TRBV28 and J is TRBJ1-5, with 8 nucleotides matching TRBD1. V was pared by 4 bases and J by 5 bases, with 7 bases of the junction left unmatched. Per the germline V gene, CDR1 is MDHEN and CDR2 is SYDVKM. CDR3 length: 15 amino acids.